This T cell receptor beta chain is from a study of blood T cell repertoires in COVID-19. The wider study: Researchers got acute and convalescent COVID-19 samples from the United States, Italy and Spain. T cells, B-cell-depleted T cells, or PBMCs supplied cDNA or gDNA.

V lost 3 bases to trimming and J lost 4 bases, with 13 bases between them. Germline lookup yields CDR1 KGHSH and CDR2 LQKENI. The length of the CDR3 is 15 residues. In its sample, this clone was seen a few times. This table comes from immunoSEQ multiplex PCR, and its TCRdb copy is limited to in-frame clones, with some not included. The sample contains 45,000 to 60,000 clones, more than 70% of which appear only once. The source of this sequence is an older man with active COVID-19. The sequencing sample was made of peripheral blood. The chain joins TRBV18 to TRBJ1-3; tentative D call: TRBD1 (6 bases). CDR3 loop: CASSPQGLAGNTIYF. In DNA, the CDR3 is TGTGCCAGCTCACCCCAGGGGCTGGCCGGAAACACCATATATTTT.